This is a list of T cell receptor beta chains from one sample in a study of cytomegalovirus exposure and HLA in healthy donors. Clones were sequenced by immunoSEQ multiplex PCR, and TCRdb holds only the in-frame ones, with some missing. The sample comprises about 160,000 clones, approximately 80% of which are singletons, and approximately 1.2% rests with the top ten. The source material was PBMCs. Every receptor here comes from a boy aged 2 to 9 in good health and CMV-seronegative. CDR3s leave out the opening cysteine and the closing phenylalanine or tryptophan. A D gene is named only where the DNA matches it firmly. Expanded clones are given a class, and other clones once, few, many or no size at all.

clone size,D gene,CDR3 length,V gene,CDR3 protein
-,-,13,TRBV28,ASSPSTVFGNTIY
-,TRBD1,13,TRBV25-1,ASSGTGAKYNEQF
-,TRBD2,13,TRBV27,ASSLGGRSEETQY
-,-,11,TRBV5-6,ASSSQGRYEQY
-,-,13,TRBV5-1,ASSSRTESNYGYT
-,TRBD2,10,TRBV2,ASSLTSGNQY
-,-,12,TRBV28,ASSPGGGRGEQY
-,-,12,TRBV7-2,ASSLDPPPYEQY
-,-,13,TRBV7-2,ASSLGWTRTDTQY
-,-,12,TRBV5-6,ASSLGPRGEKLF
-,TRBD2,11,TRBV18,ASSRLAGDTQY
-,TRBD1,13,TRBV5-4,ASSWDSGRDNEQF
-,TRBD2,13,TRBV2,ASRRPGLVYNEQF
-,-,11,TRBV7-9,ASSLGQYYEQY
-,TRBD1,15,TRBV7-2,ASSLPRQGSRGNTIY
-,-,11,TRBV6-5,ASRAGGSGELF
-,-,10,TRBV29-1,SVGIGNQPQH
few,-,11,TRBV5-4,ASSLEQDYGYT
-,-,13,TRBV18,ASSPRWGPTDTQY
-,TRBD1,11,TRBV27,ASSRDRRYGYT
-,TRBD2,12,TRBV6-1,ASSGREGPGEQF
-,-,12,TRBV7-2,ASSLAQHTGELF
-,-,13,TRBV30,AWSGSVYSYNEQF
-,-,13,TRBV11-2,ASSARDNSVYGYT
-,-,13,TRBV21-1,ASSKALAEPYEQY
-,-,11,TRBV6-6,ASSQVEGATQY
-,TRBD2,13,TRBV5-4,ASSPGTSGPGPQY
-,-,13,TRBV6-7,ASTPPRQAGNTIY
-,-,11,TRBV5-6,ASSYQGFNEQY
-,-,10,TRBV9,ASSVDGYEQY
-,TRBD2,13,TRBV27,ASSLSSGGIYEQF
-,-,14,TRBV7-7,ASSLARVESTDTQY
-,TRBD2,14,TRBV9,ASSVDGGSSYNEQF
-,-,13,TRBV6-5,ASSYSTRLYNEQF
-,TRBD1,10,TRBV6-5,ASSSTGNGYT
-,-,10,TRBV28,ASALAGLGTF
-,-,9,TRBV30,AGGPDSPLH
-,TRBD2,13,TRBV10-2,ATRAGGRAADTQY
-,-,10,TRBV2,ASSEFLETQY
-,-,11,TRBV28,ASSHLEADTQY
-,TRBD1,12,TRBV6-5,ASRTGQGTSPLH
-,TRBD2,13,TRBV7-3,ASSLAGGTTDTQY
-,TRBD1,14,TRBV4-1,ASSQEQGTNTDTQY
-,TRBD1,14,TRBV30,AWTILDRSKSEGYT
-,-,18,TRBV21-1,ASSKAGRTSGGASYNEQF
-,TRBD2,15,TRBV29-1,SVWFQRGPSSYNEQF
-,TRBD1,12,TRBV6-1,ASKGGRGRGEAF
-,TRBD2,14,TRBV7-2,ASSFGLAGPPDTQY
-,TRBD1,13,TRBV2,ASDKDRQGNQPQH
-,-,11,TRBV30,AWDLGQGFEAF
-,TRBD2,10,TRBV5-1,ASSTTSDEQY
once,TRBD2,13,TRBV10-3,AISGGTSEIYEQY
-,-,14,TRBV11-2,ASSPLIGHPGNEQF
few,-,11,TRBV7-9,ASSLDRNTEAF
once,-,12,TRBV7-2,ASSLKVGGTEAF
-,TRBD1,16,TRBV27,ASSSYPGQRGVNTEAF